A single count supports the clone carrying this TCR beta chain. The antigen is unknown. The data were obtained in a study of T cell responses to AZD1222 COVID-19 vaccine. Study observations and caveats: Receipt of two AZD1222 doses was followed by a rise in Spike-specific TCR breadth and depth. The CD4 TCRs associated with vaccination extended across spike and predominated at 160-218 and 743-854. White British ancestry dominated among donors, who included more females, and clonal diversity was possibly underestimated.

CDR1 is SQVTM, CDR2 ANQGSEA, per germline. The CDR3 contains 11 residues. Sequenced by immunoSEQ multiplex PCR; TCRdb stores in-frame clones only, minus some. The sample shows more than 100,000 clones, 70% to 90% of them seen only once. This clonotype originated in an adult who received the MenACWY meningococcal vaccine as a control. V usage is TRBV29-1 and J usage is TRBJ2-3; D unresolved. The sample in question was peripheral blood, obtained 28 days after the second dose of the MenACWY control vaccine. This chain's CDR3 is CSITKGDTQYF. CDR3 DNA sequence: TGCAGTATTACAAAAGGAGATACGCAGTATTTT.